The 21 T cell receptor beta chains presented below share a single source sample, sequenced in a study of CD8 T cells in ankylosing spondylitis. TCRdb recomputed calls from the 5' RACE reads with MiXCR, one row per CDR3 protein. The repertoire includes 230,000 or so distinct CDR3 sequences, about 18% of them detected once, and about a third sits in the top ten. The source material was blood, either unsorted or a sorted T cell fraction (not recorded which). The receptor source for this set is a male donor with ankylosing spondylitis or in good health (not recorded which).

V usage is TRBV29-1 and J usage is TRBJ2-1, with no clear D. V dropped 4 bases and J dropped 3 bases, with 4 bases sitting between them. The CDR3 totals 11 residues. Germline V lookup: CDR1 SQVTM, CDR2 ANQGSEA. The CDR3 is CSVANYNEQFF. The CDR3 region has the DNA TGCAGCGTTGCAAACTACAATGAGCAGTTCTTC.

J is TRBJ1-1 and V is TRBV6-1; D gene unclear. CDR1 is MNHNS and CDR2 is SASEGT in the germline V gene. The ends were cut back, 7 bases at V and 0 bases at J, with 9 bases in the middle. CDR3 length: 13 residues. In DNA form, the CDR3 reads TGTGCCAGCACCGTGGGGATGAACACTGAAGCTTTCTTT. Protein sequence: CASTVGMNTEAFF.

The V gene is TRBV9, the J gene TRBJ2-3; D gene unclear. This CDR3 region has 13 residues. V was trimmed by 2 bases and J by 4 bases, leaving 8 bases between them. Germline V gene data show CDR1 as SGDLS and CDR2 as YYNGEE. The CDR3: CASSVPNADTQYF. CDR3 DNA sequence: TGTGCCAGCAGCGTCCCCAATGCAGATACGCAGTATTTT.

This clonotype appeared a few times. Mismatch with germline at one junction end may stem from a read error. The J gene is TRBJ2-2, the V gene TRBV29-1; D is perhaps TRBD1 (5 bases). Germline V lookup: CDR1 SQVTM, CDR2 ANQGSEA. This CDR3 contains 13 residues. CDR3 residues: CSVEPGNPGELFF. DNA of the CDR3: TGCAGCGTTGAGCCAGGGAACCCCGGGGAGCTGTTTTTT.

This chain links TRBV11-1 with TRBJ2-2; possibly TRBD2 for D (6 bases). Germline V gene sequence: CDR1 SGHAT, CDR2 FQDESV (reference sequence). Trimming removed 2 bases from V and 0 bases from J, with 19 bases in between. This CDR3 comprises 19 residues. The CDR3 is CASSLPVLREATNTGELFF. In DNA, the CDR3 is TGTGCCAGCAGCTTACCCGTGTTGCGGGAAGCCACGAACACCGGGGAGCTGTTTTTT.

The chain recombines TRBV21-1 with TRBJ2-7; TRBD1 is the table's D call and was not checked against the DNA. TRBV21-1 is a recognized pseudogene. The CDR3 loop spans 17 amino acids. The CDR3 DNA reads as TGTGCCAGCAGCACCTGGACAGGGGGCGCGACCGCCTACGAGCAGTACTTC. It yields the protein CASSTWTGGATAYEQYF.

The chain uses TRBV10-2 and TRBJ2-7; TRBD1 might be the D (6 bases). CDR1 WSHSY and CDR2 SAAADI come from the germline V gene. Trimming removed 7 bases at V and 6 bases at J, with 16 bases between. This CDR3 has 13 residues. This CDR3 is CASTTGPTSEQYF. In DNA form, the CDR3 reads TGCGCCAGCACAACAGGGCCTACCTCCGAGCAGTACTTC.

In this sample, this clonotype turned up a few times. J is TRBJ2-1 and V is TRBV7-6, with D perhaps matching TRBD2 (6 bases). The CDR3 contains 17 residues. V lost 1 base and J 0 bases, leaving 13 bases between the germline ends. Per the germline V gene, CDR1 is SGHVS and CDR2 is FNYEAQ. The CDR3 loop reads CASSLESSVSSYNEQFF. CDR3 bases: TGTGCCAGCAGCTTAGAATCTAGCGTTAGCTCCTACAATGAGCAGTTCTTC.

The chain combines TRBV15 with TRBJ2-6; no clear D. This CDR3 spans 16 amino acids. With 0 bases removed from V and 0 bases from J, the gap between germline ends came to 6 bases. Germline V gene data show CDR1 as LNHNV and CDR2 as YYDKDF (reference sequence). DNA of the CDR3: TGTGCCACCAGCAGAGATTATGGCTCTGGGGCCAACGTCCTGACTTTC. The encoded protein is CATSRDYGSGANVLTF.

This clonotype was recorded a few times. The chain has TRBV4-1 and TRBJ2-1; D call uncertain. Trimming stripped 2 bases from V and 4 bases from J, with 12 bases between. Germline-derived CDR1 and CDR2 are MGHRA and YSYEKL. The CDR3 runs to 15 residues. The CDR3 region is CASSQSHSRYNEQFF. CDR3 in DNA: TGCGCCAGCAGCCAATCACATTCGAGATACAATGAGCAGTTCTTC.

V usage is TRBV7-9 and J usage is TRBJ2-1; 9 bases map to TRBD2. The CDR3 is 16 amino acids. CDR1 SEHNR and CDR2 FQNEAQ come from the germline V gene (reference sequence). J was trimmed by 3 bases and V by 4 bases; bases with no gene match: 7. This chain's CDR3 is CASSSISGSHYNEQFF. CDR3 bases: TGTGCCAGCAGCTCCATTAGCGGGAGCCACTACAATGAGCAGTTCTTC. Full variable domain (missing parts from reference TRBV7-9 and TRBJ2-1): DTGVSQNPRHKITKRGQNVTFRCDPISEHNRLYWYRQTLGQGPEFLTYFQNEAQLEKSRLLSDRFSAERPKGSFSTLEIQRTEQGDSAMYLCASSSISGSHYNEQFFGPGTRLTVL.

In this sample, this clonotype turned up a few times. DNA for the CDR3: TGTGCCTGGAGTGTAGCCGGGCCCTACGAGCAGTACTTC. Protein sequence: CAWSVAGPYEQYF. This chain uses TRBV30 with TRBJ2-7; D gene unclear. The CDR3 loop spans 13 amino acids. Germline V gives CDR1 GTSNPN, CDR2 SVGIG (reference sequence). Trimming cost V 0 bases and J 2 bases, with 8 bases left between them.

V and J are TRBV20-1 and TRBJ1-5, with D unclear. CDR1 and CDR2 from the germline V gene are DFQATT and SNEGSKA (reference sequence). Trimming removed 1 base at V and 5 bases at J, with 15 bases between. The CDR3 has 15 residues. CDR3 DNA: TGCAGTGCTAGAGGGGGTTGGAGGGTGGATCAGCCCCAGCATTTT. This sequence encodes CSARGGWRVDQPQHF.

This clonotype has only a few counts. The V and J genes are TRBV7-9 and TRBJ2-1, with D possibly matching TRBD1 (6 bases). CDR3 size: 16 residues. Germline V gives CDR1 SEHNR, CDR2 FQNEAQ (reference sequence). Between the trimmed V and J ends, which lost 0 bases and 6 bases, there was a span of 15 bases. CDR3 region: CASSLANRDHTNEQFF. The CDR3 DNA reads TGTGCCAGCAGCTTAGCGAACAGGGACCACACCAATGAGCAGTTCTTC.

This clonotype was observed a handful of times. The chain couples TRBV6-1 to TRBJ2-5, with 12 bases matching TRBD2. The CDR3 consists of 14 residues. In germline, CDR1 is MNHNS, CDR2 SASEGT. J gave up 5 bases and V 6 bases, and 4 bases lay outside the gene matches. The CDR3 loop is CASRRLAGVETQYF. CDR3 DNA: TGTGCCAGCAGACGACTAGCGGGAGTGGAGACCCAGTACTTC.

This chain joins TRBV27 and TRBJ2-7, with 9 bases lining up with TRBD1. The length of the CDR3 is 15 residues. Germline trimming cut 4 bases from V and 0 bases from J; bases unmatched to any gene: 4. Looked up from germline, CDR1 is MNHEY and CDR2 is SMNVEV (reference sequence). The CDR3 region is CASSSRQGDSYEQYF. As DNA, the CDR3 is TGTGCCAGCAGTTCTCGACAGGGGGACTCCTACGAGCAGTACTTC.

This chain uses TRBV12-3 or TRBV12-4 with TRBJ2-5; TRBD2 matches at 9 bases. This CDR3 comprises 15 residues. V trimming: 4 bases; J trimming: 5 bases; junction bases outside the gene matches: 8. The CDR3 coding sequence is TGTGCCAGCAGTTCTCCGGGACTAGCCGGGGAGACCCAGTACTTC. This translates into CASSSPGLAGETQYF.

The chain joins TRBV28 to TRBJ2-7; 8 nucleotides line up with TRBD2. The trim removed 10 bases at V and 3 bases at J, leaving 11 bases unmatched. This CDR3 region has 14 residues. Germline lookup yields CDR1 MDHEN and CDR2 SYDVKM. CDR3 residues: CAIKSGLVGYEQYF. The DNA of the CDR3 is TGTGCCATAAAATCGGGACTAGTAGGCTACGAGCAGTACTTC.

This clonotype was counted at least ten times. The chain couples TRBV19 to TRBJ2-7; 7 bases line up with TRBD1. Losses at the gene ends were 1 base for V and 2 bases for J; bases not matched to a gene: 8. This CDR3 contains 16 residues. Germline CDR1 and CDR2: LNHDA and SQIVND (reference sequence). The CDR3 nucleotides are TGTGCCAGTAGTATAGCCACAGGGGCCTTACCCTACGAGCAGTACTTC. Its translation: CASSIATGALPYEQYF.

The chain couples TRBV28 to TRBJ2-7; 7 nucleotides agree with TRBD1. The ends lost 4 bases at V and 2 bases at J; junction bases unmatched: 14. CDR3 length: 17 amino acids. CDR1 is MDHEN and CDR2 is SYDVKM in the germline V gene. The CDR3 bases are TGTGCCAGCAGTTCGCCCCTGGACAGGCACACTACCTACGAGCAGTACTTC. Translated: CASSSPLDRHTTYEQYF.

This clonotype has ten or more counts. The CDR3 region is CASSLGPSGTVETQYF. The CDR3 DNA reads as TGTGCCAGCAGTTTGGGGCCTAGCGGGACGGTGGAGACCCAGTACTTC. The chain couples TRBV12-3 or TRBV12-4 to TRBJ2-5, with 9 bases lining up with TRBD2. The V gene end was trimmed by 3 bases and the J gene end by 5 bases; junction bases not matched to a gene: 10. The CDR3 extends over 16 amino acids.